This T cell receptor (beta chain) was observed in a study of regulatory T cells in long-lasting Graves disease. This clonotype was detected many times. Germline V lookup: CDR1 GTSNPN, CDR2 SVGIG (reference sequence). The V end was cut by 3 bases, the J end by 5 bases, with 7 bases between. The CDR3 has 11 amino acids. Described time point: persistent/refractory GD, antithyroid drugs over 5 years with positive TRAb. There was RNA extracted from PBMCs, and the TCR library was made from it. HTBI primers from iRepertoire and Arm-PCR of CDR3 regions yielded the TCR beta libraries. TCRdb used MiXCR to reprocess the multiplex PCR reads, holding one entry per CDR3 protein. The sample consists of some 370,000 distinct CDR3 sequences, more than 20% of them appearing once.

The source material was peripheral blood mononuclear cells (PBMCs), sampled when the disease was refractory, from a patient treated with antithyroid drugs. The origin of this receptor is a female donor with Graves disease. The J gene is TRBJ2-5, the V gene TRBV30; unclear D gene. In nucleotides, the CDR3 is TGTGCCTGGAGGGTCAGGGAGACCCAGTACTTC. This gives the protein CAWRVRETQYF.